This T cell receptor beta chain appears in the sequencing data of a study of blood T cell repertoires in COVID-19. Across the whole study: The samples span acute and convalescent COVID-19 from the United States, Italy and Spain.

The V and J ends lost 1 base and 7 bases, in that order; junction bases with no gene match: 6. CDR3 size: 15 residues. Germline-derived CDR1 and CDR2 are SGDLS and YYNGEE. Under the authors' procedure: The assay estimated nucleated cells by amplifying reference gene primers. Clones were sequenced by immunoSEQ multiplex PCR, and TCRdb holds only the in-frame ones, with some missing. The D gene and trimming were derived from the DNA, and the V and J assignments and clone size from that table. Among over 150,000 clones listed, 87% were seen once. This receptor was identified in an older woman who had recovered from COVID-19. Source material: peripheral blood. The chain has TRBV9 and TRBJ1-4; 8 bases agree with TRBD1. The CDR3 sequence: CASSVLGQGAEKLFF. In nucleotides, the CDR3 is TGTGCCAGCAGCGTATTAGGTCAGGGGGCTGAAAAACTGTTTTTT.